These 27 T cell receptor beta chains were sequenced from one sample in a study of OX40 agonist ivuxolimab in advanced cancers. Profiling relied on immunoSEQ multiplex PCR, and the TCRdb table lists in-frame clones only, not all of them. The sample lists tens of thousands of clones, roughly 80% occurring once. The sample here was CD4+ or CD8+ T cells sorted from blood, taken in a trial of the OX40 agonist ivuxolimab. Every receptor here comes from an adult with an advanced solid tumor such as melanoma, head and neck, liver or kidney cancer.

The V gene is TRBV7-2, the J gene TRBJ2-3; 8 bases line up with TRBD1. The CDR3 is made up of 17 amino acids. Germline CDR1 SGHTA, CDR2 FQGNSA. The ends lost 6 bases at V and 6 bases at J; junction bases unmatched: 17. Here the CDR3 DNA reads TGTGCCAGCAGACCGTCGGGGATAGGGACAGGTTTGGATACGCAGTATTTT. This codes for CASRPSGIGTGLDTQYF.

This sequence joins TRBV7-3 and TRBJ2-3; D perhaps matches TRBD2 (5 bases). Deletions cut 5 bases from V and 0 bases from J, with 9 bases between. This CDR3 contains 14 residues. Per germline, CDR1 SGHTA and CDR2 FQGTGA. The CDR3 region is CASSLSVSTDTQYF. In DNA, the CDR3 is TGTGCCAGCAGCCTTAGCGTTAGCACAGATACGCAGTATTTT.

CDR3 coding DNA: TGTGCCAGCAGTTCCCAGCGGGGCGGTTTCAATGAGCAGTTCTTC. Its translation: CASSSQRGGFNEQFF. V gene TRBV6-5 combines with J gene TRBJ2-1, with 7 bases fitting TRBD2. CDR3 length: 15 residues. Germline loops: CDR1 MNHEY, CDR2 SVGAGI. V lost 4 bases and J lost 6; bases outside the gene matches: 9.

The chain carries TRBV10-1 and TRBJ1-5, with a possible D match to TRBD1 (5 bases). CDR3 length: 16 residues. V was pared by 7 bases and J by 3 bases, with 19 bases between. Per germline, CDR1 WNHNN and CDR2 SYGVQD (reference sequence). The CDR3 region is CASMGSVGPANQPQHF. In DNA, the CDR3 is TGCGCCAGCATGGGGTCTGTGGGACCAGCCAATCAGCCCCAGCATTTT.

The V and J genes are TRBV5-1 and TRBJ1-2; unclear D gene. The CDR3 length is 14 residues. The germline V gene has CDR1 SGHRS and CDR2 YFSETQ. V lost 0 bases to trimming and J lost 6 bases, with 12 bases between them. In DNA form, the CDR3 reads TGCGCCAGCAGCTTGGTCGGAACCATAGATGGCTACACCTTC. It translates to CASSLVGTIDGYTF.

The chain employs TRBV14 and TRBJ1-6; D not certain. Per the germline V gene, CDR1 is SGHDN and CDR2 is FVKESK. The CDR3 extends over 12 amino acids. V lost 4 bases and J lost 7, with 5 bases in between. The CDR3 spells CASSPRNSPLHF. The CDR3 bases are TGTGCCAGCAGCCCTAGGAATTCACCCCTCCACTTT.

The V gene is TRBV11-2, the J gene TRBJ1-2; 9 bases are a match to TRBD1. V was clipped by 2 bases and J by 4 bases; unmatched bases: 5. CDR1 and CDR2 (germline): SGHAT, FQNNGV. The CDR3 runs 15 residues. Here the CDR3 reads CASSLLGQGIYGYTF. The DNA of the CDR3 is TGTGCCAGCAGCTTACTAGGACAGGGGATCTATGGCTACACCTTC. Complete variable domain (other parts from reference TRBV11-2 and TRBJ1-2): EAGVAQSPRYKIIEKRQSVAFWCNPISGHATLYWYQQILGQGPKLLIQFQNNGVVDDSQLPKDRFSAERLKGVDSTLKIQPAKLEDSAVYLCASSLLGQGIYGYTFGSGTRLTVV.

The chain recombines TRBV2 with TRBJ1-6; D is unclear. The germline V and J ends were trimmed by 1 base and 0 bases, with 7 bases remaining between them. In germline, CDR1 is SNHLY, CDR2 FYNNEI. CDR3 length: 16 amino acids. The CDR3 bases are TGTGCCAGCAGTGAAGGGGGAAGCTCCTATAATTCACCCCTCCACTTT. Translating gives CASSEGGSSYNSPLHF.

This clone was detected once. The chain employs TRBV10-3 and TRBJ1-1; 10 bases agree with TRBD1. After removal of 6 bases from V and 1 base from J, the junction contained 2 bases not matched to a gene. Germline V gives CDR1 ENHRY, CDR2 SYGVKD. The CDR3 extends over 14 amino acids. This chain's CDR3 is CAIRGDRGNTEAFF. The CDR3 DNA follows: TGTGCCATCAGAGGGGACAGGGGGAACACTGAAGCTTTCTTT.

This clone was seen a single time. The chain carries TRBV7-2 and TRBJ2-2; 8 nucleotides line up with TRBD1. J was trimmed by 13 bases and V by 7 bases; bases with no gene match: 14. The V gene's germline CDR1 is SGHTA and CDR2 FQGNSA. The CDR3 sequence is 14 residues long. CDR3 amino acids: CASTLPLQGASLFF. The CDR3 DNA follows: TGTGCCAGCACCCTACCGTTGCAGGGGGCTTCGCTGTTTTTT. Complete variable domain (other parts from reference TRBV7-2 and TRBJ2-2): GAGVSQSPSNKVTEKGKDVELRCDPISGHTALYWYRQSLGQGLEFLIYFQGNSAPDKSGLPSDRFSAERTGGSVSTLTIQRTQQEDSAVYLCASTLPLQGASLFFGEGSRLTVL.

The V and J genes are TRBV9 and TRBJ1-2; perhaps TRBD1 as D (6 bases). Per the germline V gene, CDR1 is SGDLS and CDR2 is YYNGEE. The V gene lost 1 base and the J gene lost 8 bases, with 12 bases spanning the gap. The CDR3 covers 13 residues. CDR3 DNA sequence: TGTGCCAGCAGCGTAAGGGGGTCTTTGGGCTACACCTTC. It specifies CASSVRGSLGYTF.

The chain employs TRBV7-3 and TRBJ1-1, with 7 nucleotides matching TRBD1. The CDR3 loop spans 15 amino acids. CDR1 is SGHTA, CDR2 FQGTGA, per germline. The J segment lost 3 bases and the V segment lost 1 base, leaving 5 bases of the junction unmatched. CDR3 loop: CASSLKEQGYTEAFF. The CDR3 nucleotides are TGTGCCAGCAGCTTAAAGGAACAGGGGTACACTGAAGCTTTCTTT.

The chain links TRBV7-9 to TRBJ1-2, with unresolved D. V gave up 1 base and J gave up 4 bases, with 7 bases separating them. Germline V lookup: CDR1 SEHNR, CDR2 FQNEAQ (reference sequence). CDR3 size: 13 residues. In DNA form, the CDR3 reads TGTGCCAGCAGCTTAGGTCGGGCCTATGGCTACACCTTC. Its translation: CASSLGRAYGYTF.

The chain carries TRBV14 and TRBJ1-3, with D perhaps TRBD1 (6 bases). CDR3 length: 14 amino acids. Trimming removed 2 bases from V and 2 bases from J, with 7 bases in between. From germline, CDR1 is SGHDN and CDR2 FVKESK. In DNA, the CDR3 is TGTGCCAGCAGCCAACCAGGGGCTGGAAACACCATATATTTT. It specifies CASSQPGAGNTIYF.

This chain uses TRBV4-1 with TRBJ2-5; possible D gene TRBD1, 5 bases. Germline values: CDR1 MGHRA, CDR2 YSYEKL. The germline V and J ends were trimmed by 1 base and 3 bases, with 6 bases remaining between them. This CDR3 comprises 13 residues. The CDR3 nucleotides read TGCGCCAGCAGCCAAGTACAGGAAGAGACCCAGTACTTC. Amino acids: CASSQVQEETQYF.

The chain links TRBV7-3 to TRBJ1-1; 8 bases align to TRBD1. Germline V gives CDR1 SGHTA, CDR2 FQGTGA. With 8 bases clipped from V and 2 bases from J, the junction kept 16 bases outside the gene matches. The length of the CDR3 is 17 residues. The CDR3 region is CASFLQGDLGINTEAFF. The DNA for the CDR3 is TGTGCCAGCTTCTTACAGGGGGATTTGGGGATTAACACTGAAGCTTTCTTT.

The chain has TRBV4-1 and TRBJ2-7; D is unclear. CDR1 is MGHRA and CDR2 is YSYEKL in the germline V gene. The CDR3 runs 15 residues. The V and J ends lost 2 bases and 0 bases respectively, with 11 bases between them. CDR3 sequence: CASSQNTDLSYEQYF. As DNA, the CDR3 is TGCGCCAGCAGCCAAAATACGGATCTCTCCTACGAGCAGTACTTC.

The gene calls are TRBV2 and TRBJ2-7; tentatively, D is TRBD2 (6 bases). The V gene lost 11 bases and the J gene lost 0 bases, with 11 bases spanning the gap. CDR3 length equals 12 residues. The germline V gene has CDR1 SNHLY and CDR2 FYNNEI. DNA for the CDR3: TGTGCCGGGAGGCCCAGCTCCTACGAGCAGTACTTC. Translated: CAGRPSSYEQYF.

The chain couples TRBV5-5 to TRBJ1-2; perhaps TRBD1 as D (5 bases). The germline CDR1 and CDR2 sequences are SGHKS and YYEKEE (reference sequence). This CDR3 comprises 15 residues. V lost 0 bases and J 1 base, leaving 10 bases between the germline ends. The CDR3 coding sequence is TGTGCCAGCAGCTTGGTGGGGGTGATTAACTATGGCTACACCTTC. This codes for CASSLVGVINYGYTF.

The rearrangement links TRBV18 to TRBJ1-6; the match to TRBD1 covers 8 bases. The trim removed 3 bases at V and 8 bases at J, leaving 3 bases unmatched. Germline CDR1 KGHSH, CDR2 LQKENI. This CDR3 is 14 amino acids long. In nucleotides, the CDR3 is TGTGCCAGCTCACCCGACAGGGGAGATTCACCCCTCCACTTT. This sequence encodes CASSPDRGDSPLHF. The full variable domain, in which reference TRBV18 and TRBJ1-6 provide the parts outside the CDR3, is NAGVMQNPRHLVRRRGQEARLRCSPMKGHSHVYWYRQLPEEGLKFMVYLQKENIIDESGMPKERFSAEFPKEGPSILRIQQVVRGDSAAYFCASSPDRGDSPLHFGNGTRLTVT.

The chain couples TRBV4-3 to TRBJ1-6, with unresolved D. The length of the CDR3 is 15 residues. V lost 0 bases and J lost 0, with 3 bases in between. Germline V gene data show CDR1 as LGHNA and CDR2 as YSLEER. The CDR3 sequence is CASSQESSYNSPLHF. In nucleotides, the CDR3 is TGCGCCAGCAGCCAAGAAAGCTCCTATAATTCACCCCTCCACTTT.

The V gene is TRBV11-2, the J gene TRBJ1-1; 10 bases are a match to TRBD1. CDR3 length: 15 residues. Germline assignment: CDR1 SGHAT and CDR2 FQNNGV. Trimming removed 5 bases from V and 6 bases from J; junction bases left unmatched: 9. CDR3 sequence reads: CASSPRDRGKAEAFF. In DNA, the CDR3 is TGTGCCAGCAGCCCTCGGGACAGGGGTAAGGCTGAAGCTTTCTTT.

Remarks on this clone: Distinct nucleotide sequences in the sample also encode this CDR3. This rearrangement joins TRBV5-1 to TRBJ2-2; D is tentatively TRBD1 or TRBD2 (5 bases each). The CDR3 totals 15 residues. V was shortened by 7 bases and J by 1 base, with 14 bases between the two germline ends. Germline-derived CDR1 and CDR2 are SGHRS and YFSETQ. The CDR3 loop is CASSLGTGNTGELFF. CDR3 DNA sequence: TGCGCCAGCTCTTTGGGGACGGGGAACACCGGGGAGCTGTTTTTT.

This clone was seen only once. The chain's CDR3 is CASSASLAGNTGELFF. For the CDR3, the DNA is TGTGCCAGCAGCGCATCACTAGCGGGGAACACCGGGGAGCTGTTTTTT. The rearrangement uses TRBV9 and TRBJ2-2; 9 bases agree with TRBD2. In germline, CDR1 is SGDLS, CDR2 YYNGEE. The J segment lost 1 base and the V segment lost 3 bases, leaving 4 bases of the junction unmatched. CDR3 length: 16 residues. The complete variable domain, with remaining parts taken from reference TRBV9 and TRBJ2-2, reads DSGVTQTPKHLITATGQRVTLRCSPRSGDLSVYWYQQSLDQGLQFLIQYYNGEERAKGNILERFSAQQFPDLHSELNLSSLELGDSALYFCASSASLAGNTGELFFGEGSRLTVL.

V is TRBV6-5 and J is TRBJ1-2, with 9 bases aligning to TRBD1. The CDR3 contains 15 residues. The V gene's germline CDR1 is MNHEY and CDR2 SVGAGI. The V gene end was trimmed by 6 bases and the J gene end by 5 bases; junction bases not matched to a gene: 10. CDR3 nucleotides: TGTGCCAGCAGACCCCGCCCCGACAGGGGGTATGGCTACACCTTC. Its protein product is CASRPRPDRGYGYTF.

In this sample, this clone turned up a few times. The rearrangement links TRBV4-3 to TRBJ1-4; possible D gene TRBD1, 5 bases. The germline V and J ends were trimmed by 0 bases and 8 bases, with 10 bases remaining between them. The CDR3 sequence is 14 residues long. Germline loops: CDR1 LGHNA, CDR2 YSLEER. The CDR3 region has the DNA TGCGCCAGCAGCCAAGATCGGGGGAGGGAAAAACTGTTTTTT. Amino acid sequence: CASSQDRGREKLFF.

This chain joins TRBV9 and TRBJ1-6; D uncertain. V was trimmed by 0 bases and J by 9 bases, leaving 7 bases between them. CDR1 is SGDLS, CDR2 YYNGEE, per germline. This CDR3 contains 13 residues. In DNA, the CDR3 is TGTGCCAGCAGCGTAGACGGCCTTTCACCCCTCCACTTT. Its protein product is CASSVDGLSPLHF.